The 12 T cell receptor beta chains listed next were all sequenced from one sample in a study of blood T cell repertoires in COVID-19. TCRdb keeps only in-frame clones here, not all; method: immunoSEQ multiplex PCR. The repertoire holds 180,000 or so clones, with 70% to 90% as singletons. The specimen sequenced was peripheral blood. The receptors here all came from a woman over 75 with acute or convalescent COVID-19.

This rearrangement joins TRBV5-6 to TRBJ2-1; D perhaps matches TRBD2 (5 bases). Germline V gene sequence: CDR1 SGHDT, CDR2 YYEEEE. V was shortened by 0 bases and J by 1 base, with 11 bases between the two germline ends. This CDR3 has 16 residues. The CDR3 DNA is TGTGCCAGCAGCTTGGTAGCGACACCTTCCTACAATGAGCAGTTCTTC. This gives the protein CASSLVATPSYNEQFF.

This chain uses TRBV19 with TRBJ2-3; possibly TRBD2 for D (5 bases). Per germline, CDR1 LNHDA and CDR2 SQIVND (reference sequence). V lost 4 bases to trimming and J lost 0 bases, with 8 bases between them. The CDR3 has 14 residues. The CDR3 here is CASSTTISTDTQYF. In DNA form, the CDR3 reads TGTGCCAGTAGTACGACTATCAGCACAGATACGCAGTATTTT.

DNA for the CDR3: TGTGCCAGCAGCCTTAGCGGGAGAAACGACAATGAGCAGTTCTTC. Translating it yields CASSLSGRNDNEQFF. The chain joins TRBV5-4 to TRBJ2-1, with 9 positions matching TRBD2. Looked up from germline, CDR1 is SGHNT and CDR2 is YYREEE (reference sequence). The CDR3 sequence is 15 residues long. The ends lost 4 bases at V and 5 bases at J; junction bases unmatched: 7.

V usage is TRBV11-2 and J usage is TRBJ2-7, with 7 positions matching TRBD1. Trimming at V came to 5 bases and at J to 2 bases, leaving 9 bases not matched to a gene. The CDR3 totals 15 residues. The germline V gene encodes CDR1 SGHAT and CDR2 FQNNGV. CDR3: CASSVVTGAAYEQYF. The CDR3 bases are TGTGCCAGCAGCGTAGTAACAGGGGCGGCCTACGAGCAGTACTTC.

This chain connects TRBV3-1 (or the pseudogene TRBV3-2) to TRBJ2-4; TRBD2 aligns across 8 bases. V lost 3 bases and J lost 8; bases outside the gene matches: 9. The germline V gene has CDR1 LGHDT and CDR2 YNNKEL (reference sequence). The CDR3 sequence is 15 residues long. The CDR3 loop reads CASSQTAGVGDIQYF. As DNA, the CDR3 is TGTGCCAGCAGCCAGACAGCGGGAGTGGGAGACATTCAGTACTTC.

The rearrangement joins TRBV11-2 to TRBJ2-7; 9 bases match TRBD1. With V trimmed by 5 bases and J by 4 bases, 12 bases remained unmatched. This CDR3 is 16 amino acids long. The germline V gene encodes CDR1 SGHAT and CDR2 FQNNGV. CDR3 in DNA: TGTGCCAGCAGCCCCACAGGGGGCAGGGGGGGATACGAGCAGTACTTC. It specifies CASSPTGGRGGYEQYF.

In regard to this clone: Different DNA sequences within this sample yield the same CDR3. The rearrangement links TRBV5-6 to TRBJ2-7, with TRBD1 matching over 8 bases. This CDR3 comprises 13 residues. Trimming took 4 bases from V and 6 from J; bases not matched to a gene: 6. The V gene's germline CDR1 is SGHDT and CDR2 YYEEEE. The CDR3 DNA is TGTGCCAGCAGCGTCGGACAGGGACGCGAGCAGTACTTC. Its translation: CASSVGQGREQYF. The full variable domain, its missing parts supplied by reference TRBV5-6 and TRBJ2-7, is DAGVTQSPTHLIKTRGQQVTLRCSPKSGHDTVSWYQQALGQGPQFIFQYYEEEERQRGNFPDRFSGHQFPNYSSELNVNALLLGDSALYLCASSVGQGREQYFGPGTRLTVT.

The genes are TRBV29-1 and TRBJ1-2; TRBD1 matches 11 bases. Germline V gene data show CDR1 as SQVTM and CDR2 as ANQGSEA. The V gene end was trimmed by 3 bases and the J gene end by 5 bases; junction bases not matched to a gene: 8. The CDR3 consists of 15 residues. The CDR3 DNA sequence: TGCAGCGTTGACCGGGGACAGGGGGAATGGTATGGCTACACCTTC. Translated, it gives CSVDRGQGEWYGYTF.

This clone was recorded only once. This chain joins TRBV7-9 and TRBJ2-1; D possibly corresponds to TRBD1 (5 bases). CDR1 and CDR2 (germline): SEHNR, FQNEAQ (reference sequence). The CDR3 sequence is 11 residues long. V was pared by 4 bases and J by 12 bases, with 10 bases between. The CDR3 DNA reads as TGTGCCAGCAGCTCCAGGGAAATGCAGTTCTTC. Protein product: CASSSREMQFF. The whole variable domain, filled in from reference TRBV7-9 and TRBJ2-1, reads DTGVSQNPRHKITKRGQNVTFRCDPISEHNRLYWYRQTLGQGPEFLTYFQNEAQLEKSRLLSDRFSAERPKGSFSTLEIQRTEQGDSAMYLCASSSREMQFFGPGTRLTVL.

CDR3 sequence reads: CASSLAQGTGGHGRTYGYTF. The CDR3 coding sequence is TGTGCCAGCAGCTTAGCGCAGGGGACAGGGGGCCATGGGAGGACATATGGCTACACCTTC. This chain joins TRBV7-2 and TRBJ1-2; 12 bases are shared with TRBD1. V lost 0 bases to trimming and J lost 5 bases; unmatched junction nucleotides: 16. Germline V gives CDR1 SGHTA, CDR2 FQGNSA. This CDR3 has 20 amino acids.

The rearrangement uses TRBV6-2 or TRBV6-3 and TRBJ2-5, with 10 bases lining up with TRBD2. The length of the CDR3 is 16 residues. Germline CDR1 MNHEY, CDR2 SVGEGT. J was trimmed by 4 bases and V by 4 bases; bases with no gene match: 9. DNA of the CDR3: TGTGCCAGCAGTTCTAGAGCGGGGGGGAGAGTAGAGACCCAGTACTTC. Protein product: CASSSRAGGRVETQYF.

The V and J genes are TRBV7-2 and TRBJ2-1; the D is unclear. V dropped 3 bases and J dropped 4 bases, with 7 bases sitting between them. This CDR3 has 13 residues. Germline CDR1 reads SGHTA; CDR2 reads FQGNSA. The DNA for the CDR3 is TGTGCCAGCAGCTTCTCCGGGTACAATGAGCAGTTCTTC. Protein product: CASSFSGYNEQFF.